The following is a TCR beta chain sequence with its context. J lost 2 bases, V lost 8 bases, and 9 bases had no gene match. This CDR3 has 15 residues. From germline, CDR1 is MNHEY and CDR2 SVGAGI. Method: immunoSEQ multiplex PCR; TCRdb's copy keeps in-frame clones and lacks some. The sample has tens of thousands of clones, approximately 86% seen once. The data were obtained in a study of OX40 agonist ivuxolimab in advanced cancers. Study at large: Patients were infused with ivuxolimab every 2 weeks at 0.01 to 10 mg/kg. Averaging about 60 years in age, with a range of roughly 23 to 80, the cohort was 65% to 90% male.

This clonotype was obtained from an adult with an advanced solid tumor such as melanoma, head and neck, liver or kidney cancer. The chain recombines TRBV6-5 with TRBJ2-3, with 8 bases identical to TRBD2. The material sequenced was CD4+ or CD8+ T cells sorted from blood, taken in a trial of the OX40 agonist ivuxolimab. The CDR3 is CASRPIAGNTDTQYF. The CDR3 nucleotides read TGTGCCAGCCGCCCAATAGCGGGGAACACAGATACGCAGTATTTT.